This TCR beta chain was profiled in a study of blood T cell repertoires in COVID-19. Germline CDR1 SGHTA, CDR2 FQGNSA. The CDR3 contains 14 residues. Trimming took 5 bases from V and 4 from J, leaving 11 bases between them. Original processing notes: Amplification of reference gene primers provided the estimated nucleated cell counts. Measured with immunoSEQ multiplex PCR; TCRdb has only the in-frame clones, and not every one. Clonal size and the V and J genes are those of that table, whereas D and trimming came from the DNA. Altogether over 250,000 clones are present, approximately 90% being singletons, with the ten largest covering 12%.

Sequencing was done on a sample of peripheral blood. The rearrangement links TRBV7-2 to TRBJ2-2; D is uncertain. The TCR originated in a woman aged 55-70 years with acute or convalescent COVID-19. CDR3 in DNA: TGTGCCAGCAGCCCAGAGGTTGTCACCGGGGAGCTGTTTTTT. Its translation is CASSPEVVTGELFF.